This T cell receptor (beta chain) was sequenced in a study of T-cell reconstitution after alpha-beta-depleted transplantation in children. The CDR3 runs to 15 residues. The V end lost 5 bases, the J end lost 2 bases, and 12 bases lay between the germline ends. Whole-study findings and limits: At around two months after transplant, the alpha-beta T cells were reportedly derived from several hundred expanded clones that came from non-depleted graft cells.

This clonotype was observed at least ten times. Its target is unknown. Unique molecular identifiers tagged the TCRbeta library. MiXCR, applied by TCRdb to the PCR reads, yields one record per CDR3 protein. The repertoire includes around 300,000 distinct CDR3 sequences, around 9.1% of them detected once, and about 8% sits in the top ten. Sequencing was performed on PBMCs, taken before TCRalphabeta/CD19-depleted stem cell transplant. The chain carries TRBV12-3 or TRBV12-4 and TRBJ2-2, with a weak D call TRBD1 (6 bases). The origin of this receptor is a boy under two years old with acute myeloid leukemia, due to receive a stem cell transplant. CDR3 region: CASSGGQSNTGELFF. CDR3 coding DNA: TGTGCCAGCAGTGGAGGACAGTCCAACACCGGGGAGCTGTTTTTT.